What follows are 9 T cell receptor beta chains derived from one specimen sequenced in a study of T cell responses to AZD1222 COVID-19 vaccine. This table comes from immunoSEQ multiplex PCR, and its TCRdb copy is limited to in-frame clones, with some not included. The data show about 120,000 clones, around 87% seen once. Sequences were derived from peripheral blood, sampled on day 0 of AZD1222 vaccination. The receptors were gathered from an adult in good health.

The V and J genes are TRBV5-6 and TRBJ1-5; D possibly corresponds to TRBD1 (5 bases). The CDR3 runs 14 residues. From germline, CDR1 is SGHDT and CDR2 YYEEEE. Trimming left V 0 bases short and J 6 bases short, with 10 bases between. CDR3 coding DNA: TGTGCCAGCAGCTTGGGAGGGGACGGTCAGCCCCAGCATTTT. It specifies CASSLGGDGQPQHF. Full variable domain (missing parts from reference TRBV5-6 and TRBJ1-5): DAGVTQSPTHLIKTRGQQVTLRCSPKSGHDTVSWYQQALGQGPQFIFQYYEEEERQRGNFPDRFSGHQFPNYSSELNVNALLLGDSALYLCASSLGGDGQPQHFGDGTRLSIL.

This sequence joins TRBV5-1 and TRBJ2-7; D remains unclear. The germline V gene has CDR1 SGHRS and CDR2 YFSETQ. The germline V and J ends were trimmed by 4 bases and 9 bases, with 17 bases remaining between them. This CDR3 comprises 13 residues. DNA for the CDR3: TGCGCCAGCAGCCCGGAAGGTAGCCGAGGGCAGTACTTC. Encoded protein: CASSPEGSRGQYF.

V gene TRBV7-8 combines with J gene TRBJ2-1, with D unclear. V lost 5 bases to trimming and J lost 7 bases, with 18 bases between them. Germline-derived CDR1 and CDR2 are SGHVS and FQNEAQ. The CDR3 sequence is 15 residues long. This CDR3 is CASSPSPRSVNEQFF. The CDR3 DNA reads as TGTGCCAGCAGCCCCAGCCCCAGGTCCGTTAATGAGCAGTTCTTC.

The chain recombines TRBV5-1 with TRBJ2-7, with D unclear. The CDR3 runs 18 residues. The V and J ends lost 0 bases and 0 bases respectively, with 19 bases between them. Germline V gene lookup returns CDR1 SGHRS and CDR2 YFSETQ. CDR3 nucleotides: TGCGCCAGCAGCTTGGAAGCCCCGTCCTTTGGAAGCTCCTACGAGCAGTACTTC. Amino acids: CASSLEAPSFGSSYEQYF.

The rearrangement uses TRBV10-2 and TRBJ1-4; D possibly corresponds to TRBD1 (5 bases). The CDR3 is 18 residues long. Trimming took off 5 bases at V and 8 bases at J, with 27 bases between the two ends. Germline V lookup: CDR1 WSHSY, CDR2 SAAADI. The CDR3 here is CASSPRRVRVVGGEKLFF. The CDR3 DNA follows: TGCGCCAGCAGTCCCCGAAGAGTCAGGGTTGTCGGTGGAGAAAAACTGTTTTTT.

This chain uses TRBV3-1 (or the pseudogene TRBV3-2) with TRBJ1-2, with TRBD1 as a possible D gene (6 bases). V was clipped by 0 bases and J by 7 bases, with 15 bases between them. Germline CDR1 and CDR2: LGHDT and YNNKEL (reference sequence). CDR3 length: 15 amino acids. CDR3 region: CASSQDGEGVSGYTF. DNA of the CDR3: TGTGCCAGCAGCCAAGATGGGGAGGGGGTTTCTGGCTACACCTTC.

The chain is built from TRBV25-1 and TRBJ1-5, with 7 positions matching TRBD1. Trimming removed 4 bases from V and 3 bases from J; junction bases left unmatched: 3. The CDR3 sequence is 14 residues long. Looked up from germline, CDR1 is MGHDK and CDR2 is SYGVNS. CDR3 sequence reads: CASSVGGDNQPQHF. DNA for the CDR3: TGTGCCAGCAGTGTAGGGGGCGACAATCAGCCCCAGCATTTT.

CDR3 sequence reads: CASSQVNRLAGGEQFF. As DNA, the CDR3 is TGCGCCAGCAGCCAAGTAAACCGGCTAGCGGGGGGAGAGCAGTTCTTC. This chain connects TRBV4-1 to TRBJ2-1; 11 bases agree with TRBD2. This CDR3 region has 16 residues. The germline V gene encodes CDR1 MGHRA and CDR2 YSYEKL. V trimming: 1 base; J trimming: 10 bases; junction bases outside the gene matches: 9.

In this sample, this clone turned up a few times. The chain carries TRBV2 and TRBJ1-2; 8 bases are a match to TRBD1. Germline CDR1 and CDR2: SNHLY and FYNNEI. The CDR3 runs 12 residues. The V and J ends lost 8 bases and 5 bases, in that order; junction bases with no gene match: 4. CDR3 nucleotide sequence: TGTGCCAGCGCCAGGGGGCCTTATGGCTACACCTTC. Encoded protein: CASARGPYGYTF.